This T cell receptor (beta chain) was recorded in a study of cytomegalovirus exposure and HLA in healthy donors. Amplification used 60 Vbeta primers and 13 Jbeta primers. As originally analysed: A later analysis counted some 87 million unique TCR beta chains, some 10 million shared. Clones were sequenced by immunoSEQ multiplex PCR, and TCRdb holds only the in-frame ones, with some missing. V and J calls and clone size follow that table, whereas D and trimming were derived from the DNA. The sample includes about 160,000 clones, under 80% of them seen just once. Material for sequencing was PBMCs. This sequence originates from a female donor in good health and CMV-seronegative.

The CDR3 coding sequence is TGTGCCAGCAGCTCCGGGATCGGATACGAGCAGTACTTC. As protein: CASSSGIGYEQYF. The chain links TRBV5-6 to TRBJ2-7, with D possibly TRBD2 on 5 matching bases. V was shortened by 3 bases and J by 4 bases, with 11 bases between the two germline ends. The CDR3 extends over 13 amino acids. Per the germline V gene, CDR1 is SGHDT and CDR2 is YYEEEE.